The text below deals with one T cell receptor (beta chain). This specimen belongs to a study of blood T cell repertoires in COVID-19. Study overall: The samples span acute and convalescent COVID-19 from the United States, Italy and Spain. Sample material is recorded as cDNA or gDNA derived from T cells, B-cell-depleted T cells, or PBMCs.

Authors' data handling: By means of reference gene primer amplification, nucleated cell counts were estimated. Measured with immunoSEQ multiplex PCR; TCRdb has only the in-frame clones, and not every one. The V and J calls and clone size are taken from that table; D and trimming were inferred from the DNA. This sample carries 55,000 to 75,000 clones, approximately 87% of them seen once, and the ten largest clones take approximately 4%. V was trimmed by 5 bases and J by 6 bases, leaving 11 bases between them. The length of the CDR3 is 12 residues. The germline V gene encodes CDR1 SEHNR and CDR2 FQNEAQ (reference sequence).

The receptor's source is a human donor in a cohort sampled during active COVID-19. The V and J genes are TRBV7-9 and TRBJ2-7; possibly TRBD1 for D (6 bases). Input material: peripheral blood. CDR3 loop: CASSPTGLEQYF. CDR3 nucleotides: TGTGCCAGCAGCCCTACAGGGCTCGAGCAGTACTTC.